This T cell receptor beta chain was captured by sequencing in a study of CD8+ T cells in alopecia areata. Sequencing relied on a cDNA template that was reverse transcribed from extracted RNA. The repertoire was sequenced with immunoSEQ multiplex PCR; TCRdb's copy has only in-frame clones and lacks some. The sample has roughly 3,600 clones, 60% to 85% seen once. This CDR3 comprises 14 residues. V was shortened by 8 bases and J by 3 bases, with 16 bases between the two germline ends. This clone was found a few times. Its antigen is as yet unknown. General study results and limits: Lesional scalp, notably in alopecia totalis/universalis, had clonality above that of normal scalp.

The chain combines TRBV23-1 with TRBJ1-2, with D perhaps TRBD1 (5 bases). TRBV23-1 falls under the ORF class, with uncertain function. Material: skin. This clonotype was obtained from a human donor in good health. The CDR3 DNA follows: TGCGCCAGCTCGGGCAGGGAAGAGGACTATGGCTACACCTTC. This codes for CASSGREEDYGYTF.